This T cell receptor (beta chain) was identified during a study of PD-1 blockade in classical Hodgkin lymphoma. Notes on the study in general: Complete responders showed a baseline diversity that resembled the diversity of newly diagnosed patients. Newly diagnosed patients were said to have less baseline TCR diversity than healthy donors did. Anyone who began nivolumab under 1 year after ASCT was excluded. Compared with baseline, CD4+ but not CD8+ TCR diversity had risen significantly by C4D1.

There are 11 residues in the CDR3. The germline gives CDR1 SQVTM, CDR2 ANQGSEA. V was cut by 3 bases and J by 7 bases, with 9 bases left in between. In regard to this clone: Its matching antigen is unknown.

Each of the patients experienced relapse following autologous stem cell transplantation, and their brentuximab vedotin exposure differed. Sequencing was performed with immunoSEQ multiplex PCR; in TCRdb, only in-frame clones are kept and a portion is missing. The sample consists of 17,000 or so clones, more than 70% of them appearing once. The chain uses TRBV29-1 and TRBJ1-1; no reliable D call. The sequence was collected from a human donor with classical Hodgkin lymphoma. The specimen was peripheral blood mononuclear cells (PBMCs), collected at baseline. The CDR3: CSVDTLIEAFF. The CDR3 DNA follows: TGCAGCGTTGATACCCTGATTGAAGCTTTCTTT.